These 21 T cell receptor beta chains originate from one sample sequenced in a study of monozygotic twins with inflammatory bowel disease. TCRdb re-called the 5' RACE reads and gives one entry per CDR3 protein, without DNA. The listing records more than 300,000 distinct CDR3 sequences. Sequences were obtained from blood. These receptors were collected from a human donor with ulcerative colitis or Crohn's disease, or a healthy co-twin of an affected twin (not recorded which).

The J gene is TRBJ2-3, the V gene TRBV12-3 or TRBV12-4; checking the TCRdb D call of TRBD2 is not possible without DNA. The CDR3 contains 15 residues. The chain's CDR3 is CASSFSRSYTDTQYF.

V gene TRBV4-3 combines with J gene TRBJ2-7; TCRdb calls TRBD1, which cannot be checked without DNA. CDR1 and CDR2 from the germline V gene are LGHNA and YSLEER. The CDR3 contains 15 residues. CDR3 sequence: CASSQDWTRVDEQYF.

J is TRBJ2-5 and V is TRBV4-2; absent DNA, TCRdb's TRBD1 call cannot be checked. Germline-derived CDR1 and CDR2 are LGHNA and YNFKEQ. The CDR3 consists of 17 residues. CDR3 region: CASSPFLGQGDQETQYF.

The chain employs TRBV7-8 and TRBJ1-4; TCRdb designates TRBD1, a call that cannot be tested without DNA. The CDR3 consists of 18 residues. From germline, CDR1 is SGHVS and CDR2 FQNEAQ. The CDR3 sequence is CASSTDPGIIATNEKLFF.

V usage is TRBV2 and J usage is TRBJ2-1; checking the TCRdb D call of TRBD1 is not possible without DNA. In germline, CDR1 is SNHLY, CDR2 FYNNEI. The CDR3 is made up of 15 amino acids. The CDR3 reads CASSADRGPYNEQFF.

The chain joins TRBV29-1 to TRBJ2-2. Germline V CDR1 and CDR2: SQVTM, ANQGSEA. This CDR3 region has 12 residues. This chain's CDR3 is CSTTLLTGELFF.

The chain links TRBV20-1 to TRBJ1-2; there is no DNA to check the TCRdb D call of TRBD1. The CDR3 sequence is 14 residues long. CDR1 is DFQATT and CDR2 is SNEGSKA in the germline V gene (reference sequence). The CDR3 here is CSAPRQGSNYGYTF.

The gene calls are TRBV5-1 and TRBJ1-2. Germline assignment: CDR1 SGHRS and CDR2 YFSETQ. The CDR3 is 16 amino acids. The CDR3 loop reads CASSPSHRPLGYGYTF.

The V and J genes are TRBV7-9 and TRBJ2-2; TCRdb reports TRBD1, a call that lacks DNA to check it against. Germline V lookup: CDR1 SEHNR, CDR2 FQNEAQ (reference sequence). The CDR3 is made up of 17 amino acids. CDR3 sequence: CAIDGGIQTANTGELFF.

V usage is TRBV5-6 and J usage is TRBJ2-5; TCRdb lists TRBD2, though no DNA is available to test this call. Germline V gene data show CDR1 as SGHDT and CDR2 as YYEEEE. The length of the CDR3 is 16 residues. CDR3 sequence: CASSLKGTRYQETQYF.

The rearrangement uses TRBV7-3 and TRBJ2-1; there is no DNA to check the TCRdb D call of TRBD1. This CDR3 region has 13 residues. Germline lookup yields CDR1 SGHTA and CDR2 FQGTGA. CDR3: CASSRQGNNEQFF.

CDR3 in amino acids: CASSTGLAGQETQYF. The V gene is TRBV7-2, the J gene TRBJ2-5; the TCRdb call, TRBD2, lacks DNA for checking. This CDR3 has 15 amino acids. The germline V gene encodes CDR1 SGHTA and CDR2 FQGNSA.

The chain uses TRBV29-1 and TRBJ2-1. CDR1 is SQVTM and CDR2 is ANQGSEA in the germline V gene. This CDR3 has 14 residues. This chain's CDR3 is CSVVGGGSYNEQFF.

The V gene is TRBV10-2, the J gene TRBJ2-3; checking the TCRdb D call of TRBD1 is not possible without DNA. Germline values: CDR1 WSHSY, CDR2 SAAADI. This CDR3 has 16 residues. CDR3 loop: CASHLGQGLRTDTQYF.

The V gene is TRBV29-1, the J gene TRBJ2-7; the TCRdb D gene call, TRBD1, has no DNA to confirm it. The CDR3 loop spans 15 amino acids. The germline gives CDR1 SQVTM, CDR2 ANQGSEA. The CDR3 sequence is CSVEVHGGGAYEQYF.

This chain connects TRBV5-6 to TRBJ2-3. Germline V gives CDR1 SGHDT, CDR2 YYEEEE. The CDR3 spans 14 residues. The CDR3 region is CASSLGVVPDTQYF.

V is TRBV7-9 and J is TRBJ2-7. The germline CDR1 and CDR2 sequences are SEHNR and FQNEAQ (reference sequence). CDR3 length: 14 residues. This chain's CDR3 is CASSLGTRPYEQYF. Using reference TRBV7-9 and TRBJ2-7 for the parts outside the CDR3, the full variable domain is DTGVSQNPRHKITKRGQNVTFRCDPISEHNRLYWYRQTLGQGPEFLTYFQNEAQLEKSRLLSDRFSAERPKGSFSTLEIQRTEQGDSAMYLCASSLGTRPYEQYFGPGTRLTVT.

The chain carries TRBV20-1 and TRBJ2-7; the D call from TCRdb, TRBD2, cannot be confirmed without DNA. Germline values: CDR1 DFQATT, CDR2 SNEGSKA (reference sequence). The CDR3 spans 13 residues. CDR3: CSAPLAGGYEQYF.

The chain couples TRBV5-1 to TRBJ2-7. Per germline, CDR1 SGHRS and CDR2 YFSETQ. The CDR3 contains 14 residues. CDR3 region: CASSLEASSYEQYF.

The chain combines TRBV7-9 with TRBJ2-7; without DNA, the TCRdb call of TRBD1 cannot be checked. This CDR3 has 15 amino acids. Germline-derived CDR1 and CDR2 are SEHNR and FQNEAQ (reference sequence). CDR3 amino acids: CASSTGRTGLYEQYF.

The chain recombines TRBV9 with TRBJ2-3. This CDR3 is built from 15 residues. The V gene's germline CDR1 is SGDLS and CDR2 YYNGEE. The CDR3 spells CASSEASTGTDTQYF.